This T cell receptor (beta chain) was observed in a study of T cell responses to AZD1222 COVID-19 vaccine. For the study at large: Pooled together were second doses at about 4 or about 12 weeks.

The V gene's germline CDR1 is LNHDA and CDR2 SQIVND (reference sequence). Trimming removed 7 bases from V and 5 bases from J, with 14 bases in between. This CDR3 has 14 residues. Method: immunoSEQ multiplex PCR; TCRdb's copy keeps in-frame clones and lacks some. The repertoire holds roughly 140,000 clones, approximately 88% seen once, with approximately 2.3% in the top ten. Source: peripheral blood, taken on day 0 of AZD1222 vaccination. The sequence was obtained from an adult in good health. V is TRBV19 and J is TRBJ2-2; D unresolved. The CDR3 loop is CASTTPRWTGELFF. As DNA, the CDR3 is TGTGCCAGTACGACCCCCCGGTGGACCGGGGAGCTGTTTTTT.